This section outlines one TCR beta chain sequence together with its context. Its matching antigen is unknown. Method: immunoSEQ multiplex PCR; TCRdb's copy keeps in-frame clones and lacks some. Here the sample spans some 500,000 clones, around 96% being singletons. Germline V CDR1 and CDR2: SGHAT, FQNNGV. The CDR3 has 15 residues. This sample is part of a study of shared clonotypes between healthy human individuals. Those who donated were healthy HIV-negative adults, with no recent acute infections or vaccinations reported. Every donor was a Caucasian adult from Nashville, Tennessee. Study-level points and caveats: Represented genetic and exposure-history diversity was restricted by having few donors.

Sequenced material: naive CD4+ T cells sorted from blood. Subset defined: CD45RA+ positively selected. The TCR originated in a woman aged 25 to 45 in good health. The rearrangement joins TRBV11-2 to TRBJ2-5; 11 nucleotides line up with TRBD2. The better agreement between TRBJ2-7 and the DNA end casts doubt on the J call. The CDR3 DNA reads as TGTGCCAGCAGCTTAGGTAGCGGGAGGGCCCGCGAGCAGTACTTC. Translated: CASSLGSGRAREQYF.